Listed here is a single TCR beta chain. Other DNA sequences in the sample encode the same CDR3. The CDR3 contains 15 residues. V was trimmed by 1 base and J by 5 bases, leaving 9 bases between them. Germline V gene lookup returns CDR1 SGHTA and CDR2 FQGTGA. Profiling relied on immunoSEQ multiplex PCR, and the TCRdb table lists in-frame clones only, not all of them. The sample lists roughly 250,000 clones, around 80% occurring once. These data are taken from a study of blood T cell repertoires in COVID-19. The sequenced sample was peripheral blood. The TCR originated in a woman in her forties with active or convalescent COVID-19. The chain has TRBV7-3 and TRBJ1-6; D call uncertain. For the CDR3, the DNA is TGTGCCAGCAGCTTAATGGGGAGGGATAATTCACCCCTCCACTTT. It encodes CASSLMGRDNSPLHF.